This record concerns one TCR beta chain sequence. Trimming took 2 bases from V and 1 from J; bases not matched to a gene: 4. The germline V gene has CDR1 SGHDT and CDR2 YYEEEE. The CDR3 has 15 amino acids. The data were taken from a study of T cell changes during pregnancy in multiple sclerosis. Profiling relied on immunoSEQ multiplex PCR, and the TCRdb table lists in-frame clones only, not all of them. The sample holds about 62,000 clones, 85% to 95% seen once. The receptor's source is a female donor with multiple sclerosis, enrolled in a pregnancy study. The sequences come from CD8+ T cells from peripheral blood mononuclear cells, collected in the second trimester of pregnancy. The chain couples TRBV5-6 to TRBJ2-3; TRBD2 matches at 7 bases. The DNA for the CDR3 is TGTGCCAGCAGCTTCGAGGCGGGGGGCACAGATACGCAGTATTTT. It is translated as CASSFEAGGTDTQYF.